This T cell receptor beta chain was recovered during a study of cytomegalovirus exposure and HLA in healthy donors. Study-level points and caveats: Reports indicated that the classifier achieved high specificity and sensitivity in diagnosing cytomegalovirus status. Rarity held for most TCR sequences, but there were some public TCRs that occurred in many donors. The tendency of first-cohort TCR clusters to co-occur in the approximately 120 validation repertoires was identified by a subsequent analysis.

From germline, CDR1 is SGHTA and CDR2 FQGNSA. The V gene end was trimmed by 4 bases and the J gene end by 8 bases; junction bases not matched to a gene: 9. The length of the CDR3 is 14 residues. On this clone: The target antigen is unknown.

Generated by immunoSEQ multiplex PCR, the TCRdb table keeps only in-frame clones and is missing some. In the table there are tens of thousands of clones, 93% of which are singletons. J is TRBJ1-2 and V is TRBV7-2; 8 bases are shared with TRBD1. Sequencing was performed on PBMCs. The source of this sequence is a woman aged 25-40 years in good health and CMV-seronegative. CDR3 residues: CASSSGQGEGGYTF. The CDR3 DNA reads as TGTGCCAGCAGCTCAGGACAGGGTGAAGGGGGCTACACCTTC.